This T cell receptor (beta chain) is drawn from a study of T-cell reconstitution after alpha-beta-depleted transplantation in children. The library targeted TCRbeta and was prepared with unique molecular identifiers. From the PCR reads, TCRdb called clonotypes with MiXCR, one entry per CDR3 protein. The sample yields around 450,000 distinct CDR3 sequences, approximately 41% seen once. The study, taken as a whole, reports: Surviving recipient T cells and thymic progenitors underlay high day-60 TCRbeta diversity in some patients. Newly produced T cells mostly accounted for T-cell counts and diversity one year post-transplant. There were reportedly several hundred expanded graft clones from which alpha-beta T cells came about two months after transplant.

In this sample, this clonotype turned up many times. Antigen specificity is unknown. The input for sequencing was PBMCs, taken before TCRalphabeta/CD19-depleted stem cell transplant. This receptor was identified in a girl aged 2 to 10 with aplastic anemia, due to receive a stem cell transplant.

The CDR3 DNA reads TGCAGTGCTAGTTCCACAGGGGTCGTGAACACTGAAGCTTTCTTT. This encodes CSASSTGVVNTEAFF. The gene calls are TRBV20-1 and TRBJ1-1; 7 bases are shared with TRBD1. Germline CDR1 reads DFQATT; CDR2 reads SNEGSKA (reference sequence). CDR3 length: 15 amino acids. V lost 3 bases and J lost 0; bases outside the gene matches: 7.